This passage covers 5 T cell receptor beta chains from one sample sequenced in a study of metastatic and nonmetastatic thyroid tumors. Every patient was untreated before thyroid surgery. TCRdb re-clonotyped the PCR reads through MiXCR. The table lists about 8,600 clones, more than 25% of them singletons. Sequencing input: adjacent normal tissue. All receptors derive from a female donor with papillary thyroid cancer or a benign thyroid nodule (not recorded which). Some clones in this sample may be carry-over from other donors' samples.

The chain joins TRBV9 to TRBJ2-5; 7 bases agree with TRBD1. The ends lost 2 bases at V and 4 bases at J; junction bases unmatched: 8. The germline gives CDR1 SGDLS, CDR2 YYNGEE. The CDR3 totals 15 residues. CDR3 region: CASSVDRASRETQYF. The CDR3 DNA reads TGTGCCAGCAGCGTCGACAGGGCGAGTAGAGAGACCCAGTACTTC.

This clone was picked up a small number of times. The chain is built from TRBV6-1 and TRBJ2-7; 9 bases fit TRBD1. Unmatched junction bases numbered 8, after V lost 5 bases and J lost 3 bases. CDR1 and CDR2 from the germline V gene are MNHNS and SASEGT. The length of the CDR3 is 15 residues. CDR3 bases: TGTGCCAGCAGTCGCACCGGGACAGGGAACTACGAGCAGTACTTC. Translating it yields CASSRTGTGNYEQYF.

By share, this clone counts as medium-sized. J is TRBJ2-3 and V is TRBV27, with TRBD2 matching over 12 bases. CDR1 is MNHEY, CDR2 SMNVEV, per germline (reference sequence). The CDR3 sequence is 17 residues long. V was clipped by 11 bases and J by 3 bases; unmatched bases: 15. The CDR3 coding sequence is TGTGCCTCCCAGGGTCTCCCTAGCGGGAGGGTTACAGATACGCAGTATTTT. Its protein product is CASQGLPSGRVTDTQYF.

In this sample, this clone is medium-sized. The rearrangement links TRBV27 to TRBJ1-4; 7 bases align to TRBD1. The CDR3 has 15 amino acids. The ends lost 5 bases at V and 8 bases at J; junction bases unmatched: 11. Germline assignment: CDR1 MNHEY and CDR2 SMNVEV (reference sequence). The CDR3 protein is CASSPWTGRREKLFF. The CDR3 region has the DNA TGTGCCAGCAGTCCTTGGACAGGAAGGAGAGAAAAACTGTTTTTT.

This clone was observed a handful of times. The chain employs TRBV6-1 and TRBJ2-7, with TRBD1 as a possible D gene (6 bases). CDR1 and CDR2 from the germline V gene are MNHNS and SASEGT. Trimming removed 4 bases from V and 3 bases from J, with 10 bases in between. CDR3 length: 13 amino acids. CDR3 loop: CASSVDSFYEQYF. For the CDR3, the DNA is TGTGCCAGCAGTGTGGACAGCTTCTACGAGCAGTACTTC.